Following are 19 T cell receptor beta chains from one sample sequenced in a study of cytomegalovirus exposure and HLA in healthy donors. 60 Vbeta and 13 Jbeta primers were used in PCR. Assay used: immunoSEQ multiplex PCR; TCRdb lists only in-frame clones, some missing. Of tens of thousands of clones in the sample, about 78% were seen once. The sample was PBMCs. The receptors here all came from a woman between 40 and 55 years old in good health and CMV-seropositive.

This chain uses TRBV7-8 with TRBJ2-7, with TRBD1 identical over 7 bases. Per the germline V gene, CDR1 is SGHVS and CDR2 is FQNEAQ. The J segment lost 6 bases and the V segment lost 7 bases, leaving 9 bases of the junction unmatched. The CDR3 contains 13 residues. This CDR3 is CASIKTSGGEQYF. In DNA, the CDR3 is TGTGCCAGCATCAAAACTTCAGGGGGCGAGCAGTACTTC.

A single count supports this clone. The rearrangement joins TRBV4-1 to TRBJ2-5; TRBD1 might be the D (5 bases). With the DNA end fitting TRBJ2-7 better, the J assignment may be wrong. This CDR3 is 16 amino acids long. In germline, CDR1 is MGHRA, CDR2 YSYEKL. The CDR3 spells CASSQDTRDIPYEQYF. CDR3 coding DNA: TGCGCCAGCAGCCAAGATACCAGGGATATTCCCTACGAGCAGTACTTC.

The chain has TRBV19 and TRBJ1-2; TRBD1 aligns across 8 bases. CDR3 size: 13 residues. Germline V lookup: CDR1 LNHDA, CDR2 SQIVND (reference sequence). After removal of 5 bases from V and 6 bases from J, the junction contained 5 bases not matched to a gene. DNA of the CDR3: TGTGCCAGTAGTCGGCAGGGGGCCGATGGCTACACCTTC. Protein sequence: CASSRQGADGYTF. Complete variable domain (other parts from reference TRBV19 and TRBJ1-2): DGGITQSPKYLFRKEGQNVTLSCEQNLNHDAMYWYRQDPGQGLRLIYYSQIVNDFQKGDIAEGYSVSREKKESFPLTVTSAQKNPTAFYLCASSRQGADGYTFGSGTRLTVV.

The chain links TRBV6-1 to TRBJ2-3; no clear D. The CDR3 contains 15 residues. The germline V gene encodes CDR1 MNHNS and CDR2 SASEGT. Trimming cost V 1 base and J 1 base, with 9 bases left between them. The CDR3 here is CASSEGGTRTDTQYF. CDR3 nucleotide sequence: TGTGCCAGCAGTGAAGGAGGAACGCGCACAGATACGCAGTATTTT.

Of note for this clone: This CDR3 is also generated by other DNA sequences in the sample. The genes are TRBV19 and TRBJ1-5; D is unclear. The CDR3 runs to 14 residues. Germline V gene sequence: CDR1 LNHDA, CDR2 SQIVND (reference sequence). The germline V and J ends were trimmed by 1 base and 0 bases, with 4 bases remaining between them. CDR3 protein: CASSIAVSNQPQHF. DNA of the CDR3: TGTGCCAGTAGTATAGCTGTTAGCAATCAGCCCCAGCATTTT.

The chain recombines TRBV11-2 with TRBJ1-4; 8 nucleotides match TRBD1. The CDR3 runs to 18 residues. The J segment lost 7 bases and the V segment lost 1 base, leaving 14 bases of the junction unmatched. Germline V gene lookup returns CDR1 SGHAT and CDR2 FQNNGV. CDR3: CASSLGLGQGGVGEKLFF. The CDR3 nucleotides are TGTGCCAGCAGCTTAGGTCTCGGACAGGGAGGCGTGGGTGAAAAACTGTTTTTT.

The gene calls are TRBV6-5 and TRBJ1-1, with TRBD1 as a possible D gene (6 bases). CDR3 length: 14 residues. Germline CDR1 MNHEY, CDR2 SVGAGI. V was cut by 0 bases and J by 11 bases, with 16 bases left in between. Written as DNA, the CDR3 is TGTGCCAGCAGTTACTCGAGTGAGGACAGTAGGGCTTTCTTT. Amino acids: CASSYSSEDSRAFF.

The J gene is TRBJ2-5, the V gene TRBV5-1; D gene unclear. Trimming shortened V by 4 bases and J by 1 base, and 11 bases separated the two germline ends. Germline V gives CDR1 SGHRS, CDR2 YFSETQ. The CDR3 consists of 14 residues. This CDR3 reads CASSTSGFQETQYF. The CDR3 DNA sequence: TGCGCCAGCAGCACCTCAGGTTTCCAAGAGACCCAGTACTTC. Looking up the rest from reference TRBV5-1 and TRBJ2-5 gives the full variable domain: KAGVTQTPRYLIKTRGQQVTLSCSPISGHRSVSWYQQTPGQGLQFLFEYFSETQRNKGNFPGRFSGRQFSNSRSEMNVSTLELGDSALYLCASSTSGFQETQYFGPGTRLLVL.

This clone was counted only a few times. With a much larger clone just one base away, this may be a read error. V and J are TRBV27 and TRBJ2-7; 10 bases line up with TRBD2. Germline CDR1 and CDR2: MNHEY and SMNVEV (reference sequence). This CDR3 contains 13 residues. This CDR3 reads CASSGTSEGEQCF. The CDR3 region has the DNA TGTGCCAGCAGTGGGACTAGCGAGGGCGAGCAGTGCTTC.

The J gene is TRBJ1-1, the V gene TRBV7-2; D possibly corresponds to TRBD1 (5 bases). This CDR3 comprises 12 residues. With 1 base removed from V and 7 bases from J, the gap between germline ends came to 7 bases. The germline V gene encodes CDR1 SGHTA and CDR2 FQGNSA. CDR3 loop: CASSLGGDEAFF. The CDR3 DNA is TGTGCCAGCAGCTTAGGGGGGGATGAAGCTTTCTTT.

This clone has a handful of counts. The chain carries TRBV7-9 and TRBJ1-3; D possibly corresponds to TRBD1 (6 bases). V dropped 7 bases and J dropped 9 bases, with 13 bases sitting between them. Germline CDR1 SEHNR, CDR2 FQNEAQ (reference sequence). This CDR3 is 12 amino acids long. CDR3 amino acids: CASTRTEVTIYF. The CDR3 DNA is TGTGCCAGCACCCGGACAGAAGTCACCATATATTTT.

The J gene is TRBJ2-7, the V gene TRBV7-9; TRBD1 matches at 9 bases. The germline gives CDR1 SEHNR, CDR2 FQNEAQ (reference sequence). V gave up 4 bases and J gave up 1 base; unmatched junction bases: 2. The CDR3 runs to 14 residues. CDR3 sequence: CASSWGQGSYEQYF. Here the CDR3 DNA reads TGTGCCAGCAGCTGGGGACAGGGATCCTACGAGCAGTACTTC.

V is TRBV5-4 and J is TRBJ2-7, with 7 bases lining up with TRBD1. V was clipped by 7 bases and J by 6 bases; unmatched bases: 13. The CDR3 has 14 residues. Germline V gene data show CDR1 as SGHNT and CDR2 as YYREEE (reference sequence). The CDR3, as DNA: TGTGCCAGCCGCAATGTGGGACAGTTACGCGAGCAGTACTTC. As protein: CASRNVGQLREQYF.

This chain links TRBV5-6 with TRBJ2-1, with 7 bases identical to TRBD1. Germline CDR1 SGHDT, CDR2 YYEEEE. The trim removed 5 bases at V and 9 bases at J, leaving 17 bases unmatched. This CDR3 region has 16 residues. The CDR3 is CASSYPFTGESGEQFF. In DNA form, the CDR3 reads TGTGCCAGCAGTTACCCTTTTACAGGGGAGTCGGGTGAGCAGTTCTTC.

The V call is TRBV5-1, the J call TRBJ2-7, with TRBD2 matching over 7 bases. This CDR3 spans 14 amino acids. In germline, CDR1 is SGHRS, CDR2 YFSETQ. The junction had 11 bases not matched to a gene; V was cut back by 4 bases and J by 7 bases. The CDR3, as DNA: TGCGCCAGCAGCACTACGTCGGGGGGATGGGAGCAGTACTTC. This encodes CASSTTSGGWEQYF.

V and J are TRBV5-4 and TRBJ1-2; a possible D gene is TRBD1 (5 bases). This CDR3 has 14 amino acids. Germline lookup yields CDR1 SGHNT and CDR2 YYREEE (reference sequence). V lost 0 bases to trimming and J lost 8 bases, with 14 bases between them. The DNA of the CDR3 is TGTGCCAGCAGCTTGGAACAGGCTAAGGGGGGCTACACCTTC. Protein: CASSLEQAKGGYTF.

The chain joins TRBV6-6 to TRBJ1-6; 9 bases agree with TRBD1. V shed 7 bases and J 10 bases; nucleotides not matched to a gene: 8. Per germline, CDR1 MNHNY and CDR2 SVGAGI (reference sequence). This CDR3 is built from 14 residues. The CDR3 spells CASNPGQGDSPLHF. CDR3 nucleotide sequence: TGTGCCAGCAACCCGGGACAGGGCGACTCACCCCTCCACTTT.

This clone has only a few counts. CDR3 in DNA: TGTGCCAGTAGCGACAGGGTCTATGGCTACACCTTC. It encodes CASSDRVYGYTF. The chain has TRBV19 and TRBJ1-2; 7 bases line up with TRBD1. Per germline, CDR1 LNHDA and CDR2 SQIVND (reference sequence). There are 12 residues in the CDR3. After removal of 6 bases from V and 4 bases from J, the junction contained 2 bases not matched to a gene.

This clone was counted at least ten times. The chain links TRBV29-1 to TRBJ1-1; no clear D. Trimming cost V 4 bases and J 1 base, with 7 bases left between them. From germline, CDR1 is SQVTM and CDR2 ANQGSEA. There are 12 residues in the CDR3. The CDR3 is CSVAAGNTEAFF. In DNA, the CDR3 is TGCAGCGTTGCAGCAGGGAACACTGAAGCTTTCTTT.